This T cell receptor beta chain was recovered during a study of radiotherapy plus CTLA-4 blockade in lung cancer. V lost 3 bases, J lost 4 bases, and 12 bases lay in between. The CDR3 loop spans 15 amino acids. The V gene's germline CDR1 is SNHLY and CDR2 FYNNEI. The repertoire was sequenced with immunoSEQ multiplex PCR; TCRdb's copy has only in-frame clones and lacks some. The data contain 42,000 or so clones, roughly 79% of them seen just once; the ten biggest clones take up less than 25%. This specimen was peripheral blood, taken from a patient treated with radiotherapy plus ipilimumab. The chain couples TRBV2 to TRBJ2-2; weak D call: TRBD2 (7 bases). The origin of this receptor is a human donor with non-small cell lung cancer that progressed on radiotherapy plus ipilimumab. This CDR3 reads CASSDGGAGTGELFF. In DNA form, the CDR3 reads TGTGCCAGCAGTGATGGGGGGGCTGGCACCGGGGAGCTGTTTTTT.